This TCR beta chain was documented in a study of cytomegalovirus exposure and HLA in healthy donors (dated by TCRdb to the late 2010s). In the study overall: In an earlier analysis of fewer than 750 of the donors, around 290 Gb of sequence data and about 110 million unique TCR beta sequences from some 170 million T cells were reported. An early release that covered fewer than 800 HLA-typed donors contained about 300 gigabases of sequencing data and tens of millions of unique TCR sequences. Of the approximately 400 genotyped donors, roughly 76% were placed in the genetic ancestry cluster associated with self-reported Caucasian donors. The aim of the study was to test whether cataloging public T cell receptors could identify signatures of past pathogen exposure. The study used immunosequencing to profile the T cell repertoires of under 700 subjects and linked those repertoires to cytomegalovirus serostatus. A separate validation cohort of roughly 130 different subjects was used in addition to the approximately 700-subject first cohort. High-throughput TCR immunosequencing, statistical association of individual TCRs with disease status, and machine learning were combined to predict cytomegalovirus infection status. A later analysis re-analyzed previously published TCR beta repertoires from 500 to 700 donors and added high-resolution HLA genotyping to study TCR occurrence patterns. In the later analysis, no new phenotypic data were used to find candidate immune exposures; instead, reliance was placed on TCR beta sequences and their occurrence across donors. An earlier analysis of several hundred of the donors applied high-throughput TCR beta sequencing to assess whether each TCR beta V gene segment acted as functional or pseudogenic. Donor age, sex, ethnicity and CMV serostatus were compiled alongside the repertoire data. A later genetic analysis took genome-wide SNP genotypes for about 55% of the 666 donors and used that subset as a discovery cohort. Every repertoire in the discovery cohort had been generated on one and the same sequencing platform. Class I and class II HLA loci were covered by the typing at four-digit resolution. The number of typed donors differed by locus: roughly 629-640 for A, B, C, DRB1 and DQB1; 522 for DQA1; approximately 610 for DPA1; and around 470 for DPB1. Four to six DR-DQ haplotypes were handled as single units for association and clustering, since linkage in the cohort was strong. On average, 235,054 unique TCR beta nucleotide sequences were sequenced per donor among 398 genotyped donors of the cohort, with around 19% of those sequences being non-productive.

Per the germline V gene, SGHRS is the CDR1 and YFSETQ is the CDR2. V loses 0 bases, J loses 1 base, and the germline ends lie 10 bases apart. Including the terminal cysteine and phenylalanine, the CDR3 comprises 15 residues. Of the read, only the CDR3 DNA is kept; its 45 bases are in frame from base 1. On the study overall, not on this receptor specifically: V-gene and J-gene trimming of TCR beta chains was associated with a missense DCLRE1C variant in a later genetic analysis, and the association was replicated in an independent cohort. A later genetic analysis reported fewer N-insertions in productive TCRs among donors in an Asian-associated ancestry cluster than the approximately 700-donor mean. Across donors, most TCR sequences were observed very rarely, whereas some public TCRs were present in many individuals. Broadly in line with IMGT annotations, most TCR beta V segments showed up in productive rearrangements about 87% or about 30% of the time in an earlier analysis of roughly 590 of the donors. Seventeen rarely observed V segments, including chromosome 9 orphons, were excluded from the earlier analysis of several hundred of the donors because counts were too low. Correlated functional status among segregating V segments might reflect linkage disequilibrium, but an unknown experimental factor could not be ruled out. Most CMV-associated TCR beta chains appeared to be HLA-restricted in a later analysis, and the HLA associations seemed to be driven largely by CMV exposure. A cluster of highly shared sequence variants was judged likely to represent a technical artifact of the sequencing pipeline. Because HLA typing was missing for some donors at each locus, association tests included only the typed subset. It was suggested by the authors that the approach could potentially be generalized to other disease states and immunological phenotypes. Roughly uniform sequencing depth across donors was assumed in presence/absence analyses, although this assumption may not hold. Because the 87-base-pair reads could not distinguish some IMGT-functional V segments, including TRBV6-2 and TRBV6-3, those segments were excluded. The classifier was reported to diagnose cytomegalovirus status with high specificity and sensitivity in both the original and validation cohorts. Immune exposure information for the cohort was limited to CMV serostatus. A further reported finding was that TCR beta sequences accurately predicted the HLA-A and HLA-B alleles for most subjects in the first cohort. A later analysis found that HLA-associated TCR beta chains were more clonally expanded and had lower generation probabilities than equally common non-associated chains. In the study, 150 to 200 TCR beta chains were listed as associated with cytomegalovirus. When HLA alleles, especially DR and DQ, strongly co-occurred, TCR associations were difficult to assign to individual alleles. Only TCR beta chains were sequenced in this cohort, and the absence of alpha or paired-chain data limited detectable features. Three of the identified cytomegalovirus-associated TCR beta chains were confirmed in vitro to be specific for cytomegalovirus antigens. At a false discovery rate of 0.05, a later analysis linked fewer than 20,000 TCR beta sequences to specific HLA alleles. According to a later analysis, TCR association rates differed among HLA loci, with DRB1 alleles showing the most associated TCRs and HLA-C alleles showing the fewest. In a later analysis, several top co-occurrence clusters were reported to appear linked to parvovirus B19, influenza, CMV and Epstein-Barr virus.

Notes on this clone: The antigen it recognizes is unknown. No clone much larger than this one lies a single base away; base qualities are absent.

Libraries were made using the immunoSEQ multiplex PCR assay. The multiplex PCR relied on a mix of 60 forward primers for TCR Vbeta segments and 13 reverse primers for TCR Jbeta segments. Amplification of the CDR3 region of rearranged TCR beta genes was performed with a multiplex PCR assay on genomic DNA. Amplified TCR beta libraries were sequenced as 87-base-pair reads on the Illumina HiSeq System. The paper's data handling went like this. A later analysis tallied roughly 78 million unique TCR beta chains across the 700 or so repertoires, and about 12 million of those chains were shared by two or more donors. Raw reads were error-corrected and collapsed into unique sequences by a nearest-neighbor algorithm in which closely related sequences were merged to remove PCR and sequencing errors. Alignment of CDR3 sequences to IMGT reference sequences was used to assign V, D and J gene segments. For a sequence to be retained, a match of at least six nucleotides was required to both a V gene segment and a J gene segment. Rearrangements were classified as productive when the CDR3 lacked stop codons and remained in frame with V and J, and all other rearrangements were classified as non-productive. CDR3 was defined by IMGT convention, running from the second conserved V-encoded cysteine to the conserved J-encoded phenylalanine. Sequences without an unambiguous match to a single V gene segment were excluded from the earlier analysis of almost 600 of the donors. In an earlier analysis of 587 of the donors, a V segment was called functional when productive rearrangements were above 56.7%, and segregating when the standard deviation between donors exceeded 5%. A statistical classification framework was developed to diagnose cytomegalovirus status using the catalog of TCR beta chain sequences. In a later analysis, TCR nucleotide sequences were compared against IMGT/GENE-DB human TR gene sequences so that V and J genes could be assigned. The TCRdist pipeline was used in a later analysis to assign CDR3 sequences and most-parsimonious VDJ recombination scenarios. In a later analysis, each TCR beta chain was defined by its CDR3 amino acid sequence together with its V-gene family, and reads without a unique V-gene family were excluded. To address suspected cross-contamination and a sequencing artifact, a later analysis removed approximately 590 highly shared, low-generation-probability nucleotide sequences. In a later analysis, a clonal expansion index was calculated for each public chain from normalized within-repertoire ranks of inferred template counts. In a later analysis, generation probabilities were computed with a VDJ recombination model fitted to out-of-frame rearrangements, and the resulting probabilities were checked against IGoR. A later analysis scored TCR-TCR, TCR-HLA and TCR-CMV co-occurrence with hypergeometric tests, applying a repertoire-size bias correction to TCR pairs. In a later analysis, false discovery rates were estimated by permuting HLA or CMV assignments 20 times. In a later analysis, co-occurring TCRs were grouped with DBSCAN, and TCRdist sequence similarity was added when clustering was performed within HLA-allele-positive subsets. Repertoires with fewer than 30,000 or more than 120,000 public chains, plus five repertoires with anomalous nucleotide sharing, were excluded from co-occurrence clustering. The table comes from immuneACCESS by way of TCRdb, which keeps in-frame sequences with V and J called. Part of the clones is missing from these tables; in studies checked, under half for an unresolved V gene and the rest for unknown reasons. The DNA gave D and trimming, while V, J and clone size come from that table. This sample lists about 200,000 clones; more than 60% were detected once. The ten largest clones take up about 1.7% of the sample.

In total, approximately 610 healthy bone marrow donors made up the cohort. At the time of sampling, all cohort members were nominally healthy, though unrecorded immune exposures were likely present. The donor was CMV seronegative and belonged to the group of more than 300 seronegative cohort members. Each donor provided a peripheral blood sample, and peripheral blood mononuclear cells were used for TCR beta sequencing. Genomic DNA extraction from the blood cell samples was performed with the Qiagen DNeasy Blood Extraction Kit. The sequence came from a man aged 50-59 years in good health and CMV-seronegative. The rearranged chain carries TRBV5-1 and TRBJ1-1, and possibly TRBD1, on 5 matching bases. The sample consisted of PBMCs. The CDR3 amino acid sequence is: CASSLVQGSNTEAFF. In nucleotide form, the sequence is TGCGCCAGCAGCTTGGTTCAGGGATCGAACACTGAAGCTTTCTTT.